What follows are 8 T cell receptor beta chains derived from one specimen sequenced in a study of T-cell reconstitution after alpha-beta-depleted transplantation in children. The TCRbeta library was prepared with unique molecular identifiers. TCRdb itself ran the PCR reads through MiXCR, one entry per CDR3 protein. The top ten clones hold 28% of a sample with 200,000 to 250,000 distinct CDR3 sequences, about 11% of them seen once. The sequenced sample was PBMCs, obtained before TCRalphabeta/CD19-depleted stem cell transplant. Receptor source: a child younger than two with acute myeloid leukemia, due to receive a stem cell transplant.

This clonotype has just a few counts. A single base separates this from a much larger clone, so it may be a read error. The chain recombines TRBV28 with TRBJ2-6; D gene uncertain. CDR1 is MDHEN and CDR2 is SYDVKM in the germline V gene. The CDR3 consists of 13 residues. Trimming pared 7 bases from V and 0 bases from J, leaving 4 bases between. The CDR3 nucleotides read TGTGCCAGCAACCGCTCTGGGGCCAACGTCCTGACTTTC. Its protein is CASNRSGANVLTF.

This clonotype was seen a handful of times. This chain uses TRBV7-2 with TRBJ1-2; D might be TRBD1 (5 bases). The germline CDR1 and CDR2 sequences are SGHTA and FQGNSA. There are 16 residues in the CDR3. Trimming left V 1 base short and J 0 bases short, with 12 bases between. CDR3 DNA: TGTGCCAGCAGCTTAGTGTCGGGGGTAACTAACTATGGCTACACCTTC. Translating gives CASSLVSGVTNYGYTF. The full variable domain, completed using reference TRBV7-2 and TRBJ1-2, is GAGVSQSPSNKVTEKGKDVELRCDPISGHTALYWYRQSLGQGLEFLIYFQGNSAPDKSGLPSDRFSAERTGGSVSTLTIQRTQQEDSAVYLCASSLVSGVTNYGYTFGSGTRLTVV.

In its sample, this clonotype was seen many times. V and J are TRBV6-4 and TRBJ2-1, with 7 bases matching TRBD1. CDR1 is MRHNA and CDR2 is SNTAGT in the germline V gene. The V gene end was trimmed by 2 bases and the J gene end by 8 bases; junction bases not matched to a gene: 6. The CDR3 covers 14 residues. CDR3 coding DNA: TGTGCCAGCAGTGACAGACAGGGAAGCGATGAGCAGTTCTTC. Amino acid sequence: CASSDRQGSDEQFF.

This clonotype was detected many times. V and J are TRBV7-2 and TRBJ2-2, with a weak D call TRBD2 (6 bases). Germline V lookup: CDR1 SGHTA, CDR2 FQGNSA. The CDR3 is 15 amino acids. Deletions cut 4 bases from V and 4 bases from J, with 13 bases between. The CDR3 here is CASSYPGASTGELFF. In DNA, the CDR3 is TGTGCCAGCAGCTACCCGGGAGCGAGCACCGGGGAGCTGTTTTTT.

This clonotype was recorded many times. It may be a read error: a sequence one base away is much more abundant. V is TRBV2 and J is TRBJ2-5; D remains unclear. This CDR3 is 10 amino acids long. The germline CDR1 and CDR2 sequences are SNHLY and FYNNEI. CDR3 nucleotide sequence: TGTGCCAGCAGAGAAGAGACCCAGTACTTC. Its translation is CASREETQYF.

This clonotype has ten or more counts. The J gene is TRBJ2-1, the V gene TRBV12-3 or TRBV12-4; perhaps TRBD2 as D (5 bases). V lost 5 bases and J lost 7, with 9 bases in between. CDR3 length equals 12 residues. The CDR3 nucleotides read TGTGCCAGCAGTCCCACTAGGAATGAGCAGTTCTTC. Its protein product is CASSPTRNEQFF.

At least ten counts were recorded for this clonotype. The genes are TRBV28 and TRBJ1-4; TRBD1 agrees at 7 bases. V trimming: 6 bases; J trimming: 8 bases; junction bases outside the gene matches: 9. The germline V gene encodes CDR1 MDHEN and CDR2 SYDVKM. This CDR3 comprises 14 residues. The CDR3 DNA reads as TGTGCCAGCAGCCGAGGACAGGCCAGGGAAAAACTGTTTTTT. As protein: CASSRGQAREKLFF.

In this sample, this clonotype turned up many times. This sequence joins TRBV29-1 and TRBJ1-1, with TRBD1 matching 7 bases. Per germline, CDR1 SQVTM and CDR2 ANQGSEA. The CDR3 is made up of 12 amino acids. The V and J ends lost 3 bases and 3 bases, in that order; junction bases with no gene match: 1. The CDR3 sequence is CSVDRGDTEAFF. CDR3 nucleotides: TGCAGCGTTGACAGGGGGGACACTGAAGCTTTCTTT.